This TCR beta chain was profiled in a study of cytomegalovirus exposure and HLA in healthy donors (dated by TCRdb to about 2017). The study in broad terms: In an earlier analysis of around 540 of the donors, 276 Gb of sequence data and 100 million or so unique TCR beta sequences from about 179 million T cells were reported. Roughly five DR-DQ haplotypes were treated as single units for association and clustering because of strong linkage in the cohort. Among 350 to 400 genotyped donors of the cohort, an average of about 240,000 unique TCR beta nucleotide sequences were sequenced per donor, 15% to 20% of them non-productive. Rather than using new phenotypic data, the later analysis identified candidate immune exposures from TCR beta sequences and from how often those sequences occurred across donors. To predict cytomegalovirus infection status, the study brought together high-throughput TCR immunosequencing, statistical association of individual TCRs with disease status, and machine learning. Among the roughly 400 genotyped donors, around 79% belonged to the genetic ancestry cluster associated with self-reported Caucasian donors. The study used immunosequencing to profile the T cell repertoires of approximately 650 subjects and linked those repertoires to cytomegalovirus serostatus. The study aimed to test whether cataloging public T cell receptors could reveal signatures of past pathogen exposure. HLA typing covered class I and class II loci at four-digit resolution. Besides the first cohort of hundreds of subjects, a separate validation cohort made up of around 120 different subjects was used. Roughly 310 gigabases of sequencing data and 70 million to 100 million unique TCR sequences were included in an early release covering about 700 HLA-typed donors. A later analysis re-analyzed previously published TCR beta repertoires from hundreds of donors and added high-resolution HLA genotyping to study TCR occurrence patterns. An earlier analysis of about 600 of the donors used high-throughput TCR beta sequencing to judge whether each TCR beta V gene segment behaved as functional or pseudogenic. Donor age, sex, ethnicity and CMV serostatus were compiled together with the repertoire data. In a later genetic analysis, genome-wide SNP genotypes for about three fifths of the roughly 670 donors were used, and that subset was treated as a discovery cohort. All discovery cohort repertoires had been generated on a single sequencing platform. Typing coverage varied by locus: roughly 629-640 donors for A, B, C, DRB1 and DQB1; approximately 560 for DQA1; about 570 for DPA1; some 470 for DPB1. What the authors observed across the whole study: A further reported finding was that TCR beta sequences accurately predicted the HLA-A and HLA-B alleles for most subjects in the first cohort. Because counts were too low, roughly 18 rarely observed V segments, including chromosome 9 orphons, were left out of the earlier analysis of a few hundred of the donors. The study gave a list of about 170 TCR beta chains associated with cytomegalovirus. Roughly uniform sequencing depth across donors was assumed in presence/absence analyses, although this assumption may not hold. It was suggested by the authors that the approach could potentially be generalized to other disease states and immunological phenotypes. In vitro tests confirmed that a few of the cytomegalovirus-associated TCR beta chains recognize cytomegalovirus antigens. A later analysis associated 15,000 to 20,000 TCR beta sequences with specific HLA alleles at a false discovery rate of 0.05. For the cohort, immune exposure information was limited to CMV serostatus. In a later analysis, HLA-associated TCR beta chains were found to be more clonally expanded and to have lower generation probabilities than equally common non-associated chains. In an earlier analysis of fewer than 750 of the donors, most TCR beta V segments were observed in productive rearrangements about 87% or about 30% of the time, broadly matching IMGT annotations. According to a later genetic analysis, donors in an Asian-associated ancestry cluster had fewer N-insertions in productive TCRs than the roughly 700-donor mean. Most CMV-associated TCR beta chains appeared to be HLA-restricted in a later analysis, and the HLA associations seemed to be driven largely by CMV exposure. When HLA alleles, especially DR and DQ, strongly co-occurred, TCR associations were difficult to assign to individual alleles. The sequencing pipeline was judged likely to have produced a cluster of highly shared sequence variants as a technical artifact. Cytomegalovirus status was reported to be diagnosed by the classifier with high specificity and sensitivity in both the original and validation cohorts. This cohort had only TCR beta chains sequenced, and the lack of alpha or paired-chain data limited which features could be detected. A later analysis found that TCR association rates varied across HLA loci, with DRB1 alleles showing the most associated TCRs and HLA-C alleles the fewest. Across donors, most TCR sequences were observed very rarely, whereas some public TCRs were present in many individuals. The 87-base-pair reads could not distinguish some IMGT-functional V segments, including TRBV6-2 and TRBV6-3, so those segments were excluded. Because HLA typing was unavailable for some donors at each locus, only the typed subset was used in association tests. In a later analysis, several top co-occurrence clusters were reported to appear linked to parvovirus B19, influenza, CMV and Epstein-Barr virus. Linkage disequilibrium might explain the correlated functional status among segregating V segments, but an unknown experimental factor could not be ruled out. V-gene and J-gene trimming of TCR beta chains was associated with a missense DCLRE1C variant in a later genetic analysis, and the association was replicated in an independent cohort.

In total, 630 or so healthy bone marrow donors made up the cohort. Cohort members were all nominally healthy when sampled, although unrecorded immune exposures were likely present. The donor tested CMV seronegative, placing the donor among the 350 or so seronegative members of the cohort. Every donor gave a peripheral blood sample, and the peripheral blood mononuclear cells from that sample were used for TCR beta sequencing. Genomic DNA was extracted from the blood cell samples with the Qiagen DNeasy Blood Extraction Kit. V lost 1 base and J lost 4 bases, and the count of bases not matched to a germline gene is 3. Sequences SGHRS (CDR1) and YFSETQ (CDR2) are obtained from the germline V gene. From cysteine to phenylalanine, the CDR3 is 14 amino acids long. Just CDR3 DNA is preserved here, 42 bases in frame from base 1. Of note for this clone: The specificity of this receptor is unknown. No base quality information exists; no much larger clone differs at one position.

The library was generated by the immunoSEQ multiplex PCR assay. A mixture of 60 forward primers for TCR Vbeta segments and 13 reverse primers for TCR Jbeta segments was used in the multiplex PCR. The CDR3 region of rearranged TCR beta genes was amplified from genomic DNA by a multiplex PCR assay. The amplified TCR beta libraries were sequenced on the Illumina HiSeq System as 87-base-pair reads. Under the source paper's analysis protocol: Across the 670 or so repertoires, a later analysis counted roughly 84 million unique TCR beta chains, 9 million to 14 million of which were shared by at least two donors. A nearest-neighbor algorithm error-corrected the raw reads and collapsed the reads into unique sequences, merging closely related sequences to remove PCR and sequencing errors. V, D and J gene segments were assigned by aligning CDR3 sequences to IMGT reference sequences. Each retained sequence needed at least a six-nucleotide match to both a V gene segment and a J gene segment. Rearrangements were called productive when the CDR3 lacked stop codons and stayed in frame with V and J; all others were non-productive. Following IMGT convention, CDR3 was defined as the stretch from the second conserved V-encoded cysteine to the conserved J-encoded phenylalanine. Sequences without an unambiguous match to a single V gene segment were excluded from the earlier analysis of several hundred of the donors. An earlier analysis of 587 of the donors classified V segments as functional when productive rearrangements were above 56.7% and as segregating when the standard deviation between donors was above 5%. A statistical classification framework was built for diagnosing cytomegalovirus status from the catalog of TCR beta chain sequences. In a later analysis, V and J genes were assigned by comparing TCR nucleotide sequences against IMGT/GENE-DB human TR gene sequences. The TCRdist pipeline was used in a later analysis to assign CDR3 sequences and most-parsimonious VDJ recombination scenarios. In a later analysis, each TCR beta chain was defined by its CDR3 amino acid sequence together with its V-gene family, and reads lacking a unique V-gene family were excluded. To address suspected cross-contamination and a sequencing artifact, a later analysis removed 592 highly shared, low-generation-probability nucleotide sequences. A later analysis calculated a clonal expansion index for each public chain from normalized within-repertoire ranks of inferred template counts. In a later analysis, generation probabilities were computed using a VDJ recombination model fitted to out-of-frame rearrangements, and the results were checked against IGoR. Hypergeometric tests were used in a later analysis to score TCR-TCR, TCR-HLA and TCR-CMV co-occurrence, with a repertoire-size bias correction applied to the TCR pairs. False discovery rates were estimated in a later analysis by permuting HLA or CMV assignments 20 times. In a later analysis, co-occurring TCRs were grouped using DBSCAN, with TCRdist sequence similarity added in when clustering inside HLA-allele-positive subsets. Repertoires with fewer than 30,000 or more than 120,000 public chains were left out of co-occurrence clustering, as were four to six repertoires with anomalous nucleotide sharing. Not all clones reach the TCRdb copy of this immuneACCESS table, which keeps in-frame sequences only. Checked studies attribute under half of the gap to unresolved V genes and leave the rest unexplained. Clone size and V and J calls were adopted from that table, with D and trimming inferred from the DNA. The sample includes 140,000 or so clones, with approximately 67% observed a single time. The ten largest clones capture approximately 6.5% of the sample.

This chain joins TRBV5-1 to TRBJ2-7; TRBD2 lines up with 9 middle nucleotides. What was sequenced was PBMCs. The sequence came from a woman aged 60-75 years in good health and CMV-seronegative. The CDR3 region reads CASSLSAGGYEQYF. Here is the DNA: TGCGCCAGCAGCTTGTCCGCGGGAGGGTACGAGCAGTACTTC.